These T cell receptor beta chains were read from a single sample in a study of blood T cells in healthy people across ages. MiXCR was run by TCRdb on the 5' RACE reads, yielding one entry per CDR3 protein. The table has hundreds of thousands of distinct CDR3 sequences, 36% seen once. Input material: blood. The receptors come from a young man in good health. Both conserved end residues are part of each CDR3. The D gene is left open where the match is weak. Clone size, where shown, is once, few, many, or a class for clones that have expanded.

d_call | clone_size | j_call | v_call | cdr3_nt | cdr3_aa
NA | NA | TRBJ2-3 | TRBV24-1 | TGTACCACCAGTGATTTGACCTTTGGGGGGACAGATACGCAGTATTTT | CTTSDLTFGGTDTQYF
NA | few | TRBJ2-4 | TRBV9 | TGTGCCAGCAGCGTAGACCAAAAAAACATTCAGTACTTC | CASSVDQKNIQYF
NA | once | TRBJ1-3 | TRBV10-3 | TGTGCCATCAGTAGGCCCCCGGGGGGCTCTTCGGGAAACACCATATATTTT | CAISRPPGGSSGNTIYF
TRBD1 | few | TRBJ2-6 | TRBV5-5 | TGTGCCAGCAGCGCTCGGGGACAGAGTCACTCTGGGGCCAACGTCCTGACTTTC | CASSARGQSHSGANVLTF
NA | NA | TRBJ2-7 | TRBV25-1 | TGTGCCAGCAGTCTTGGACCCGTAGGGTACTTC | CASSLGPVGYF
TRBD2 | NA | TRBJ2-1 | TRBV12-3/TRBV12-4 | TGTGCCAGCAGTTGGACTAGCGGCAACAATGAGCAGTTCTTC | CASSWTSGNNEQFF
NA | few | TRBJ1-2 | TRBV3-1 | TGTGCCAGCAGCCAAGGAACGTCAGGAAGGGGAGCTAACTATGGCTACACCTTC | CASSQGTSGRGANYGYTF
TRBD1 | few | TRBJ2-3 | TRBV4-1 | TGCGCCAGCAGCCCTCGGACAGGCGCAGATACGCAGTATTTT | CASSPRTGADTQYF
TRBD2 | NA | TRBJ2-5 | TRBV20-1 | TGCAGTGCTGAGAACCGACTAGCGGGCCAAGAGACCCAGTGCTTC | CSAENRLAGQETQCF
NA | NA | TRBJ2-5 | TRBV6-5 | TGTGCCAGCCAAGCGTGGCACCAAGAGACCCAGTACTTC | CASQAWHQETQYF
NA | NA | TRBJ2-6 | TRBV2 | TGTGCCAGCAGTGAGCGCACAGCACCTGGGGCCAACGTCCTGACTTTC | CASSERTAPGANVLTF
NA | few | TRBJ2-1 | TRBV12-3/TRBV12-4 | TGTGCCAGCAGTTCGGAAAGAGGTAGCGCAAACTCCTACAATGAGCAGTTCTTC | CASSSERGSANSYNEQFF
TRBD1 | NA | TRBJ1-5 | TRBV12-3/TRBV12-4 | TGTGCCAGCAGTCCCCAGGGGGCGAGATATCAGCCCCAGCATTTT | CASSPQGARYQPQHF
NA | NA | TRBJ1-6 | TRBV5-8 | TGTGCCAGCAGCTCGGACGCGGCACCCCTCCACTTT | CASSSDAAPLHF
NA | many | TRBJ2-3 | TRBV4-3 | TGCGCCAGCAGCCAATCCGGGGAAAAGGCAGATACGCAGTATTTT | CASSQSGEKADTQYF
NA | few | TRBJ1-2 | TRBV27 | TGTGCCAGCAGTCCCTCTGTGGTGGGGCGGTTAGGCTACACCTTC | CASSPSVVGRLGYTF
NA | NA | TRBJ1-5 | TRBV24-1 | TGTGCCACCAGTGATGAGGCGCGCGGTCAGCCCCAGCATTTT | CATSDEARGQPQHF
NA | NA | TRBJ2-2 | TRBV19 | TGTGCCAGTAGTAGATGGGGCGAAATGACCGGGGAGCTGTTTTTT | CASSRWGEMTGELFF
TRBD1 | many | TRBJ2-3 | TRBV2 | TGTGCCAGCAGTCTGGGACAGCTCACAGATACGCAGTATTTT | CASSLGQLTDTQYF
NA | NA | TRBJ1-1 | TRBV20-1 | TGCTTAATGAATTTGGGCACTGAAGCTTTCTTT | CLMNLGTEAFF
NA | NA | TRBJ2-3 | TRBV28 | TGTGCCAGCAGTCCACGGGCCCGGGATACGCAGTATTTT | CASSPRARDTQYF
NA | NA | TRBJ2-6 | TRBV14 | TGTGCCAGCAAGTCCCACTTAGGGGCCAACGTCCTGACTTTC | CASKSHLGANVLTF
NA | few | TRBJ2-5 | TRBV7-9 | TGTGCCAGCAGCTCCAAGAAGTGGGAGCAGTACTTC | CASSSKKWEQYF
NA | NA | TRBJ2-5 | TRBV2 | TGTGCCAGCAGTGGGGCAGGGGCAGGTTGGGAAGAGACCCAGTACTTC | CASSGAGAGWEETQYF
TRBD1 | NA | TRBJ2-1 | TRBV25-1 | TGTGCCAGCAGTGGCGCCGGGACAGGGTCCTACAATGAGCAGTTCTTC | CASSGAGTGSYNEQFF
NA | many | TRBJ2-1 | TRBV12-3/TRBV12-4 | TGTGCCAGCAGTTTAGTCCGCAGGTCAGCCTACAATGAGCAGTTCTTC | CASSLVRRSAYNEQFF
NA | few | TRBJ2-7 | TRBV3-1 | TGTGCCAGCAGCCAAGAATCGAAATACGAGCAGTACTTC | CASSQESKYEQYF
TRBD1 | NA | TRBJ1-5 | TRBV4-3 | TGCGCCAGCAGCCAAGAGGCAGGACAGGGGGCGTATCAGCCCCAGCATTTT | CASSQEAGQGAYQPQHF
NA | NA | TRBJ2-2 | TRBV20-1 | TGCAGTGCTAGTGGGGGCCTAAACACCGGGGAGCTGTTTTTT | CSASGGLNTGELFF
NA | NA | TRBJ2-1 | TRBV21-1 | TGTGCCAGCAGCAACCTGGACAAGACATCCAATGAGCAGTTCTTC | CASSNLDKTSNEQFF
NA | many | TRBJ2-7 | TRBV7-2 | TGTGCCAGCAGCTTAGGGACTAATTACGAGCAGTACTTC | CASSLGTNYEQYF
NA | many | TRBJ2-7 | TRBV10-3 | TGTGCCACCCAGGACAATCGGGAGCAGTACTTC | CATQDNREQYF
NA | NA | TRBJ2-7 | TRBV15 | TGTGCCACCAGCAGAGATCTGTACGAGCAGTACTTC | CATSRDLYEQYF
NA | few | TRBJ1-4 | TRBV4-3 | TGCGCCAGCAGCCGAGGGACGGCAAAAGATGAAAAACTGTTTTTT | CASSRGTAKDEKLFF
NA | few | TRBJ2-1 | TRBV7-9 | TGTGCCAGCAGCTTAGCTGGTAGACCCAATGAGCAGTTCTTC | CASSLAGRPNEQFF
TRBD2 | few | TRBJ2-7 | TRBV4-1 | TGCGCCAGCAGCCTCGAGGTAGCGGGGGGCCTCAACGAGCAGTACTTC | CASSLEVAGGLNEQYF
NA | many | TRBJ1-5 | TRBV20-1 | TGCAGTGCTAGAGGGGGAGATCAGCCCCAGCATTTT | CSARGGDQPQHF
NA | few | TRBJ1-1 | TRBV12-3/TRBV12-4 | TGTGCCAGCAGGGAGACAGGTGGTAGGACTGAAGCTTTCTTT | CASRETGGRTEAFF
NA | NA | TRBJ2-7 | TRBV7-9 | TGTGCCAGCAGCCCTCTCCCTGGGACCTACAATGAGCAGTACTTC | CASSPLPGTYNEQYF
NA | NA | TRBJ1-2 | TRBV27 | TGTGCCAGCAGCCCAACTGCGGGGCACTATGGCTACACCTTC | CASSPTAGHYGYTF
TRBD1 | many | TRBJ1-2 | TRBV20-1 | TGCAGTGCTAGTTCCGGACAGGGGGTTTTGGGCTATGGCTACACCTTC | CSASSGQGVLGYGYTF
TRBD2 | many | TRBJ2-7 | TRBV4-2 | TGTGCCAGCAGCCAAGATGAGACTAGCCCCATGAGGGAGCAGTACTTC | CASSQDETSPMREQYF
NA | NA | TRBJ1-4 | TRBV7-9 | TGTGCCAGCAGCCGGGGGATGGCTAATGAAAAACTGTTTTTT | CASSRGMANEKLFF
TRBD2 | NA | TRBJ2-7 | TRBV5-4 | TGTGCCAGCAGCTTTACGGGACTAGCGGGAGAGAGCGAGCAGTACTTC | CASSFTGLAGESEQYF
NA | few | TRBJ2-5 | TRBV18 | TGTGCCAGCTCACCACCGGGACAACAAGAGACCCAGTACTTC | CASSPPGQQETQYF
NA | NA | TRBJ2-1 | TRBV25-1 | TGTGCCAGCAGTGACGGCAGCAACAATGAGCAGTTCTTC | CASSDGSNNEQFF
TRBD1 | few | TRBJ2-3 | TRBV7-2 | TGTGCCAGCAGCTTAGCGGGACAGGGAACAGATACGCAGTATTTT | CASSLAGQGTDTQYF